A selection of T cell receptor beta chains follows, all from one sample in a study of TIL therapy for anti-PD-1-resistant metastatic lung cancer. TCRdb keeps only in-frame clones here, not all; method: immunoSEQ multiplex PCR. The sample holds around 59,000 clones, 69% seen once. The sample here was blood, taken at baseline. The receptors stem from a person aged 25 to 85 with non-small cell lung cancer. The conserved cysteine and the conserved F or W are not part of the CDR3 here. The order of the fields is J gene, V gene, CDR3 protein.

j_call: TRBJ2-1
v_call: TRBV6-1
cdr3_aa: ASSDEVIGLAGNNEQF

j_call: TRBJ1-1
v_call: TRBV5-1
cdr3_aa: ASSLGTGGGDTEAF

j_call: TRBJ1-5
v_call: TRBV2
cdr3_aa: ASSERTEDQPQH

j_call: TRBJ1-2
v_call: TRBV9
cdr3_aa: ASSLTPDRVLYGYT

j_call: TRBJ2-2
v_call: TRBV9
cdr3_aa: ASSGDPNTGELF

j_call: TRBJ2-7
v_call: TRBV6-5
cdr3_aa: ASSNYRDRDYEQY

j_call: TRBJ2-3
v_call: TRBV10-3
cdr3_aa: AISESRDTQY

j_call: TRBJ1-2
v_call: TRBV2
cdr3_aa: ASSISQGAIWGYT

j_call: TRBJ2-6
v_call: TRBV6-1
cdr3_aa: ASCRDRSGANVLT

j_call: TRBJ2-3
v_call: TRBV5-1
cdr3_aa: ASSLGAYGGTDTQY

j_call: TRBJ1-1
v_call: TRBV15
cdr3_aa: ATSITRNTEAF

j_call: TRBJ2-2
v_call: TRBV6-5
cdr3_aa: ASRRTDAGGGELF

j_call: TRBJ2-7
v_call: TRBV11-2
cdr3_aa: ASNLQGITYEQY

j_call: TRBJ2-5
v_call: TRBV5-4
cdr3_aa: ASSTTGLAEETQY

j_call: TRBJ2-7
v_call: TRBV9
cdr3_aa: ASSVDGSSYEQY

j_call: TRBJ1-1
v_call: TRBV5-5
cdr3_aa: ASSLILVGTEAF

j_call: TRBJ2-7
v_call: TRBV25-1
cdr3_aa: ASRPTGTVNEQY

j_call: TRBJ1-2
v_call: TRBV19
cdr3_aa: ASRTAGTGSYGYT

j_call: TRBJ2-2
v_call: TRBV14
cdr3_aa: ASSQVRSTGELF

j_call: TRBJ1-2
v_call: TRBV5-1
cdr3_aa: ASSLWHGTEDGYT

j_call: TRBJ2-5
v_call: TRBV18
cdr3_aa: ASSLSLWGRFQETQY

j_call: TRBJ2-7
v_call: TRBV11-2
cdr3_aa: ASSLSLSSYEQY

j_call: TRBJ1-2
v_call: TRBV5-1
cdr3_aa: ASSLGGFDGYT

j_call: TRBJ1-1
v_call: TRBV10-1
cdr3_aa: ASSELRQKTMNTEAF

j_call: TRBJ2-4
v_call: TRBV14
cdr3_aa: ASSWTGVRENIQY

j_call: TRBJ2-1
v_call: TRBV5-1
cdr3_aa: ASSLGQGNEQF

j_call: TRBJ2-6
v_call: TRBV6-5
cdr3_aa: ASRLSGANVLT

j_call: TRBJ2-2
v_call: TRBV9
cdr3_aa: ASRAGQGSGELF

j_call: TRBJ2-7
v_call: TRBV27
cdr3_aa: ASSNIGLSYEQY

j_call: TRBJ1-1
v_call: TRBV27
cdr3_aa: ASSSNQGATEAF

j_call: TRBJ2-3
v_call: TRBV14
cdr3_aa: ASSQDLSGADTQY

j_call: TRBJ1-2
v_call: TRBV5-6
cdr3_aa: ASSLTGHRNLGGYT

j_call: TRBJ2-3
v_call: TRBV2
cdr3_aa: ASSDGRGRGTDTQY

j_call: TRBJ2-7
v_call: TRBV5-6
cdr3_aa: ASSRQGHEQY

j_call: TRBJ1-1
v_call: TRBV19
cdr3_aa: ASSADRGREMNTEAF

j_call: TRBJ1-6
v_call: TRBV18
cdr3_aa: ASSRDYNSPLH